The clone carrying this T cell receptor beta chain was recorded at least ten times. What it binds is not known. The entry originates in a study of regulatory T cells in long-lasting Graves disease. Findings and caveats of the study: Rather than thyroid tissue, only peripheral blood underwent study.

Arm-PCR of CDR3 regions and iRepertoire HTBI primers were used to build TCR beta libraries. A single record per CDR3 protein comes from TCRdb applying MiXCR to the multiplex PCR reads. The data show around 500,000 distinct CDR3 sequences, less than 15% seen once. The CDR3 is made up of 18 amino acids. V dropped 1 base and J dropped 4 bases, with 17 bases sitting between them. Germline-derived CDR1 and CDR2 are MNHNS and SASEGT. Regarding time point: newly diagnosed GD, antithyroid drugs for less than 3 months. The authors made the TCR library using RNA they extracted from PBMCs. Staff drew roughly 10 milliliters of peripheral blood into EDTA tubes. This sample also belongs to another study, concerning T cells in Graves' hyperthyroidism and ophthalmopathy.

The TCR sequence derives from a young man with Graves disease. The chain recombines TRBV6-1 with TRBJ2-6, with a tentative D call TRBD2 (5 bases). Sequencing was performed on peripheral blood mononuclear cells (PBMCs), taken at new diagnosis, from a patient treated with antithyroid drugs. The CDR3 sequence: CASSEVEIGVSGANVLTF. CDR3 nucleotides: TGTGCCAGCAGTGAAGTGGAGATCGGGGTATCCGGGGCCAACGTCCTGACTTTC.